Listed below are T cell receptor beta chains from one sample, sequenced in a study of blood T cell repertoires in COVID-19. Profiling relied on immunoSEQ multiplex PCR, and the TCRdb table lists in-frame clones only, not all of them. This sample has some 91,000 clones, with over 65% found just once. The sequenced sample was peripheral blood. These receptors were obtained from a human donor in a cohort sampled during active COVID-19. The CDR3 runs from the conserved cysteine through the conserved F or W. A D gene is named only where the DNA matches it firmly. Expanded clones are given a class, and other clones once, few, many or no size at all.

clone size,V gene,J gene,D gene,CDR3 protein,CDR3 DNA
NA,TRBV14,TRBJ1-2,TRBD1,CASSRTGNYGYTF,TGTGCCAGCAGCAGGACAGGGAACTATGGCTACACCTTC
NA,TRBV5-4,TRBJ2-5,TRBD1,CASSSNRGRGETQYF,TGTGCCAGCAGCTCCAACAGGGGGCGGGGAGAGACCCAGTACTTC
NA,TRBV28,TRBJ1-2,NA,CASRREFWGYTF,TGTGCCAGCAGGAGGGAGTTTTGGGGCTACACCTTC
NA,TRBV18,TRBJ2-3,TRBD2,CASSPLTSGSQDTQYF,TGTGCCAGCTCACCCCTGACTAGCGGGAGCCAAGATACGCAGTATTTT
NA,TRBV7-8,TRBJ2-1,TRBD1,CASSKFGQGVNEQFF,TGTGCCAGCAGCAAATTTGGACAGGGGGTAAATGAGCAGTTCTTC
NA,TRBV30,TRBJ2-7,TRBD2,CAWGRGLATYEQYF,TGTGCCTGGGGTAGGGGACTAGCGACCTACGAGCAGTACTTC
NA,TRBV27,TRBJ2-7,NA,CASSHRDNSEQYF,TGTGCCAGCAGCCACCGGGACAACTCTGAGCAGTACTTC
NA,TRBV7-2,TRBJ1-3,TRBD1,CASSLAGTGVLSGNTIYF,TGTGCCAGCAGCTTAGCCGGGACAGGGGTTTTGTCTGGAAACACCATATATTTT
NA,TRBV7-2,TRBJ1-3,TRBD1,CASSLQQGVSSGNTIYF,TGTGCCAGCAGCTTACAGCAGGGGGTGTCCTCTGGAAACACCATATATTTT
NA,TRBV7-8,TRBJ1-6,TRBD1,CASSIRDRDSPLHF,TGTGCCAGCAGCATCCGGGACAGGGACTCACCCCTCCACTTT
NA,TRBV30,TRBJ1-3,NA,CAWSVVGGENTIYF,TGTGCCTGGAGTGTGGTGGGAGGCGAAAACACCATATATTTT
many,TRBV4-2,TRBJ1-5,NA,CASSGRDNQPQHF,TGTGCCAGCAGCGGGAGGGATAATCAGCCCCAGCATTTT
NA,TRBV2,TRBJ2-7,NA,CASSERQGIGQYF,TGTGCCAGCAGTGAACGGCAGGGTATCGGGCAGTACTTC
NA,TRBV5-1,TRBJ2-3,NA,CASSLGTSQTDTQYF,TGCGCCAGCAGCTTGGGTACTAGTCAGACAGATACGCAGTATTTT
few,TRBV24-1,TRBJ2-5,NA,CATSDLHRGNQETQYF,TGTGCCACCAGTGATTTGCATCGGGGGAACCAAGAGACCCAGTACTTC
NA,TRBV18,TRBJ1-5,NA,CASSPPFQGGQPQHF,TGTGCCAGCTCACCACCGTTTCAGGGAGGTCAGCCCCAGCATTTT
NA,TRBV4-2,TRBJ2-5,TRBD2,CASSRTSGDQETQYF,TGTGCCAGCAGCCGGACTAGCGGGGACCAAGAGACCCAGTACTTC
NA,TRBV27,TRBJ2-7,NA,CASDAWLREKIYEQYF,TGTGCCAGCGACGCGTGGTTGCGGGAAAAAATTTACGAGCAGTACTTC
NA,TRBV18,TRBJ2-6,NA,CASSPQSLVDGANVLTF,TGTGCCAGCTCACCACAATCCCTCGTAGATGGGGCCAACGTCCTGACTTTC
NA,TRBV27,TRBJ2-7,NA,CASSPGRSYEQYF,TGTGCCAGCAGTCCCGGTAGATCCTACGAGCAGTACTTC
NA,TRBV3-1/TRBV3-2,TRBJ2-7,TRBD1,CASSSRDRVSEQYF,TGTGCCAGCAGCTCCCGGGACAGGGTCTCCGAGCAGTACTTC
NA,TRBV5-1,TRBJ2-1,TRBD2,CASSLATSGNEQFF,TGCGCCAGCAGCTTGGCAACTAGCGGCAATGAGCAGTTCTTC
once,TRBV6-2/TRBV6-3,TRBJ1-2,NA,CASSYGHPTRYGYTF,TGTGCCAGCAGTTACGGTCACCCTACCCGCTATGGCTACACCTTC
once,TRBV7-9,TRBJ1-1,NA,CASSLSGRGTEAFF,TGTGCCAGCAGCTTGAGTGGCCGGGGCACTGAAGCTTTCTTT
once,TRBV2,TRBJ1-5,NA,CASSQYSNQPQHF,TGTGCCAGCAGTCAGTATAGCAATCAGCCCCAGCATTTT
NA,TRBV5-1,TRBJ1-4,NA,CASSSGWADEKLFF,TGCGCCAGCAGCTCGGGGTGGGCTGATGAAAAACTGTTTTTT
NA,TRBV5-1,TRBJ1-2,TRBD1,CASSIKLRDSVPVGGYTF,TGCGCCAGCAGCATTAAACTCCGGGACAGTGTCCCTGTAGGTGGCTACACCTTC
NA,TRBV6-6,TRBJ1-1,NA,CASSYSRGDTEAFF,TGTGCCAGCAGTTACTCCAGGGGAGATACTGAAGCTTTCTTT
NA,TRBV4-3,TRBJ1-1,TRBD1,CASSQERTGAEAFF,TGCGCCAGCAGCCAGGAAAGGACAGGCGCTGAAGCTTTCTTT
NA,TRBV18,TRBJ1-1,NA,CASSPRDGGGTEAFF,TGTGCCAGCTCACCACGTGATGGCGGGGGCACTGAAGCTTTCTTT
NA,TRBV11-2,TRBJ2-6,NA,CASSPPGGSGANVLTF,TGTGCCAGCAGCCCACCAGGGGGGTCTGGGGCCAACGTCCTGACTTTC
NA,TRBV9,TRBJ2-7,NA,CASSVSPDNYEQYF,TGTGCCAGCAGCGTGTCTCCGGACAACTACGAGCAGTACTTC
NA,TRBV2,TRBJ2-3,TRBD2,CASADPASGRDTQYF,TGTGCCAGCGCGGACCCTGCTAGCGGGAGGGATACGCAGTATTTT
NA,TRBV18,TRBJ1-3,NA,CASSPIDSSGNTIYF,TGTGCCAGCTCACCAATCGACAGCTCTGGAAACACCATATATTTT
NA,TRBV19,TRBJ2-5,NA,CASSINTVQETQYF,TGTGCCAGTAGTATAAATACAGTCCAAGAGACCCAGTACTTC
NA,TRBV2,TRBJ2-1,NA,CASSEQGPYNEQFF,TGTGCCAGCAGTGAGCAGGGCCCCTACAATGAGCAGTTCTTC
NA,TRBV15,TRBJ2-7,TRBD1,CATSRDPGTGYEQYF,TGTGCCACCAGCAGAGATCCCGGGACAGGCTACGAGCAGTACTTC
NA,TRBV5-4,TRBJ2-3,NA,CASSLAQDTQYF,TGTGCCAGCAGCTTGGCTCAGGATACGCAGTATTTT
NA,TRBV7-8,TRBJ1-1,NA,CASSLTSGNTEAFF,TGTGCCAGCAGCTTAACTTCAGGGAACACTGAAGCTTTCTTT
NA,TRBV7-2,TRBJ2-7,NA,CASRPTGTYEQYF,TGTGCCAGCAGACCCACAGGGACGTACGAGCAGTACTTC
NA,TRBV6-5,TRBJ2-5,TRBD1,CASSVGQQETQYF,TGTGCCAGCAGCGTGGGACAGCAAGAGACCCAGTACTTC
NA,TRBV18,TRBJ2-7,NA,CASSPTSQDYEQYF,TGTGCCAGCTCACCAACTTCACAGGACTACGAGCAGTACTTC
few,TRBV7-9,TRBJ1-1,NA,CASSPQATLNTEAFF,TGTGCCAGCAGCCCACAGGCAACCCTGAACACTGAAGCTTTCTTT
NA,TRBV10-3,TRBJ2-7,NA,CAISRVAYEQYF,TGTGCCATCTCCAGGGTTGCCTACGAGCAGTACTTC
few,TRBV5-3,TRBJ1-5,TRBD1,CARSRGTGSSISNQPQHF,TGTGCCAGAAGCCGAGGGACAGGGTCCTCGATTAGCAATCAGCCCCAGCATTTT
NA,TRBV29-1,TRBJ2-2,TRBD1,CSVARGQVNTGELFF,TGCAGCGTTGCAAGAGGACAGGTTAACACCGGGGAGCTGTTTTTT
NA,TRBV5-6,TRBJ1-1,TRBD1,CASTVRTGANTEAFF,TGTGCCAGCACCGTCCGGACAGGGGCGAACACTGAAGCTTTCTTT
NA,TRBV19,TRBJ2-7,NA,CASSSPGQSYEQYF,TGTGCCAGTAGTTCCCCGGGACAATCCTACGAGCAGTACTTC
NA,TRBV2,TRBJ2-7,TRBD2,CASSGLAGAYEQYF,TGTGCCAGCAGTGGACTAGCGGGCGCCTACGAGCAGTACTTC
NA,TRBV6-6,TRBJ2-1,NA,CASTLGTSSYNEQFF,TGTGCCAGCACCCTCGGGACTTCATCCTACAATGAGCAGTTCTTC
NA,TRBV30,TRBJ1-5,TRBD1,CAWSTTGQGPYAWPQPQHF,TGTGCCTGGAGTACTACCGGACAGGGGCCGTATGCGTGGCCCCAGCCCCAGCATTTT
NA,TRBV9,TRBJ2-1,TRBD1,CASSVGVGQGLLEQFF,TGTGCCAGCAGCGTAGGTGTCGGACAGGGGCTCCTCGAGCAGTTCTTC
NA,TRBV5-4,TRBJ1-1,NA,CASSQGGAGPGTEAFF,TGTGCCTCCAGTCAGGGAGGGGCAGGGCCTGGCACTGAAGCTTTCTTT
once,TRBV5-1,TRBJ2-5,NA,CASSVQGYGGQETQYF,TGCGCCAGCAGCGTACAGGGGTACGGGGGCCAAGAGACCCAGTACTTC
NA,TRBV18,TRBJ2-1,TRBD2,CASSPGLAGSYNEQFF,TGTGCCAGCTCACCCGGACTAGCGGGCTCCTACAATGAGCAGTTCTTC